This T cell receptor (beta chain) came from a study of OX40 agonist ivuxolimab in advanced cancers. As for the study in general: Patients treated during dose escalation were battling hepatocellular carcinoma, melanoma, renal cell or head and neck cancer. Study results and limitations: The CD4+ and CD8+ T cells in the blood had expanded clonally by week 6 at 0.1 to 3.0 mg/kg.

The method was immunoSEQ multiplex PCR; TCRdb's version includes in-frame clones alone and lacks a portion of them. This table holds about 38,000 clones, about 92% found once. About this clone itself: What it binds is not known.

V lost 5 bases and J lost 0; bases outside the gene matches: 9. Germline V lookup: CDR1 SEHNR, CDR2 FQNEAQ (reference sequence). The length of the CDR3 is 17 residues. Patients with a history of autoimmune disease or on systemic immunosuppression were excluded. The material was CD4+ or CD8+ T cells sorted from blood, obtained in a trial of the OX40 agonist ivuxolimab. The clonotype originates from an adult with an advanced solid tumor such as melanoma, head and neck, liver or kidney cancer. V usage is TRBV7-9 and J usage is TRBJ1-2, with 10 positions matching TRBD1. The CDR3, as DNA: TGTGCCAGCAGCCCGGGGGGACAGGGGAAAGCTAACTATGGCTACACCTTC. Translated: CASSPGGQGKANYGYTF. The full variable domain, rest sourced from reference TRBV7-9 and TRBJ1-2, is DTGVSQNPRHKITKRGQNVTFRCDPISEHNRLYWYRQTLGQGPEFLTYFQNEAQLEKSRLLSDRFSAERPKGSFSTLEIQRTEQGDSAMYLCASSPGGQGKANYGYTFGSGTRLTVV.